One sample yielded the 5 T cell receptor beta chains listed below, sequenced in a study of shared clonotypes between healthy human individuals. Clones were sequenced by immunoSEQ multiplex PCR, and TCRdb holds only the in-frame ones, with some missing. In the table there are about 490,000 clones, approximately 81% of which are singletons. The specimen sequenced was PBMCs. These TCRs come from a woman between 40 and 55 years old in good health. Some clones in this sample may be carry-over from other donors' samples.

As concerns this clone: This probably arose from a read error, given a far larger clone one base away. This sample includes further DNA sequences coding for the same CDR3. The chain couples TRBV4-1 to TRBJ1-4; D unclear. Trimming took off 5 bases at V and 0 bases at J, with 13 bases between the two ends. Per the germline V gene, CDR1 is MGHRA and CDR2 is YSYEKL. The CDR3 spans 16 residues. The CDR3 sequence is CASSSLVRATNEKLFF. For the CDR3, the DNA is TGCGCCAGCAGCTCACTGGTCCGTGCAACTAATGAAAAACTGTTTTTT.

The J gene is TRBJ2-2, the V gene TRBV10-3; tentatively, D is TRBD1 or TRBD2 (5 bases each). The CDR3 consists of 15 residues. Germline V CDR1 and CDR2: ENHRY, SYGVKD. V gave up 9 bases and J gave up 5 bases, with 19 bases separating them. CDR3 residues: CAIGLGSWGTGELFF. Here the CDR3 DNA reads TGTGCCATTGGGTTGGGGAGTTGGGGGACCGGGGAGCTGTTTTTT.

This clone appeared a few times. A far larger clone is off by one base, so a read error is likely. The CDR3 DNA reads TGCAGTGCTGAAGGGGAGCGACGCCACACCTTC. As protein: CSAEGERRHTF. The chain has TRBV20-1 and TRBJ1-2; D is perhaps TRBD1 (5 bases). This CDR3 is built from 11 residues. The ends were cut back, 5 bases at V and 12 bases at J, with 16 bases in the middle. Per germline, CDR1 DFQATT and CDR2 SNEGSKA (reference sequence).

The genes are TRBV14 and TRBJ2-7; 7 nucleotides line up with TRBD1. V was clipped by 5 bases and J by 6 bases; unmatched bases: 10. Germline CDR1 is SGHDN and CDR2 is FVKESK. This CDR3 spans 14 amino acids. CDR3 sequence: CASSSYSGTAEQYF. As DNA, the CDR3 is TGTGCCAGCAGCTCCTACTCCGGGACAGCCGAGCAGTACTTC.

Of note for this clone: A read error is likely here: a far larger clone is one base away. This CDR3 is CASSQGTSERMETQYF. The CDR3 nucleotides read TGCGCCAGCAGCCAAGGGACTAGCGAGAGAATGGAGACCCAGTACTTC. The chain couples TRBV4-1 to TRBJ2-5, with TRBD2 matching over 9 bases. The CDR3 sequence is 16 residues long. After removal of 1 base from V and 5 bases from J, the junction contained 8 bases not matched to a gene. Germline lookup yields CDR1 MGHRA and CDR2 YSYEKL.